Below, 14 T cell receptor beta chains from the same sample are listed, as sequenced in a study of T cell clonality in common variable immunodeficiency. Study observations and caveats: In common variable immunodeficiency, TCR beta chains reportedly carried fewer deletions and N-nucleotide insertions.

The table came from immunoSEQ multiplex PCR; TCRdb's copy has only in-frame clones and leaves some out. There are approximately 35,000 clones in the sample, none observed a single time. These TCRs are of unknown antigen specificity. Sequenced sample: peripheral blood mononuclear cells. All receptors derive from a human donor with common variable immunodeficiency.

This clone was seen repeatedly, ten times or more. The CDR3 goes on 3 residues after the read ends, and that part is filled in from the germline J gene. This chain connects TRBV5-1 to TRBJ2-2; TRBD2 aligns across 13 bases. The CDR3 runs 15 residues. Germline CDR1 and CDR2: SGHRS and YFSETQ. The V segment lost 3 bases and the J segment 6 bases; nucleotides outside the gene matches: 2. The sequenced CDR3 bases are TGCGCCAGCAGCTGGACTAGCGGGAGTCCCGGGGAG. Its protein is CASSWTSGSPGE. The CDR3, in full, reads CASSWTSGSPGELFF. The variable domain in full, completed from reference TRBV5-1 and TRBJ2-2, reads KAGVTQTPRYLIKTRGQQVTLSCSPISGHRSVSWYQQTPGQGLQFLFEYFSETQRNKGNFPGRFSGRQFSNSRSEMNVSTLELGDSALYLCASSWTSGSPGELFFGEGSRLTVL.

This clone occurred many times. CDR3 DNA (partial): TGCAGTGCTAGAAAAGGGGCGGTAACGACCTACGAG. This codes for CSARKGAVTTYE. The full CDR3 sequence reads CSARKGAVTTYEQYF. The chain uses TRBV20-1 and TRBJ2-7, with D perhaps matching TRBD1 (5 bases). The read gets to within 3 residues of the CDR3 end, and the germline J gene fills in the rest. Trimming shortened V by 2 bases and J by 2 bases, and 16 bases separated the two germline ends. The germline gives CDR1 DFQATT, CDR2 SNEGSKA (reference sequence). The CDR3 is made up of 15 amino acids.

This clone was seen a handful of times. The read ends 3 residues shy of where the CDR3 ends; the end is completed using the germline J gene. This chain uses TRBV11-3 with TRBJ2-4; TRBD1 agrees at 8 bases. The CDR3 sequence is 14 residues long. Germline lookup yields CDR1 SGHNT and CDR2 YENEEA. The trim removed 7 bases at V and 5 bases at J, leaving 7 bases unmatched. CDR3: CASIPRGRENIQYF. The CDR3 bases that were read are TGTGCCAGCATCCCCAGGGGGCGGGAAAACATT.

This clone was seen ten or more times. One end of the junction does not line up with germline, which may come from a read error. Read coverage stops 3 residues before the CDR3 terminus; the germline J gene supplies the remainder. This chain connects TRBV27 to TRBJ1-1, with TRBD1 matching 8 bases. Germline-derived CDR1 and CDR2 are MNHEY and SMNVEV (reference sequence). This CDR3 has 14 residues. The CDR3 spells CASRTGRVKTEAFF. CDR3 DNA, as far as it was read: TGTGCCAGTCGGACAGGGCGGGTGAAGACTGAA.

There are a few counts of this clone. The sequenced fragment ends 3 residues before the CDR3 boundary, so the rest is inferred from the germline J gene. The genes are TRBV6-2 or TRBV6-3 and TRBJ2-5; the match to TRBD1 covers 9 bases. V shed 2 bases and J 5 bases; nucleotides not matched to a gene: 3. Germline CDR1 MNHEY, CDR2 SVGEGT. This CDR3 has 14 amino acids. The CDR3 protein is CASSYRTGDETQYF. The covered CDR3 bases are TGTGCCAGCAGTTACCGGACAGGGGACGAGACC.

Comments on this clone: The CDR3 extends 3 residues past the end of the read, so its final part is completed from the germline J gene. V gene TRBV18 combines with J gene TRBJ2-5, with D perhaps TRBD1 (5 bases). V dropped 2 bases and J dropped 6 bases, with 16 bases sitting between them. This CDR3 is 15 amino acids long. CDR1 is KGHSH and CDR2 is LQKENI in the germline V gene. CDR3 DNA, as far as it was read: TGTGCCAGCTCACCAAAAGGGCAGGGTGCACAGACC. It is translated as CASSPKGQGAQT. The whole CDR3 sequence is CASSPKGQGAQTQYF.

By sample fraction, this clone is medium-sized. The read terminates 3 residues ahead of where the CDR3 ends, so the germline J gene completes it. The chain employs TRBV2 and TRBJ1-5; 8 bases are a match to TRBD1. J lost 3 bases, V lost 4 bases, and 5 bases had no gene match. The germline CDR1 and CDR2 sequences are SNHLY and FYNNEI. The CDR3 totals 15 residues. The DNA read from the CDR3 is TGTGCCAGCAGTGGGACAGGGAAAGCCAATCAGCCC. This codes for CASSGTGKANQP. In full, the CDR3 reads CASSGTGKANQPQHF.

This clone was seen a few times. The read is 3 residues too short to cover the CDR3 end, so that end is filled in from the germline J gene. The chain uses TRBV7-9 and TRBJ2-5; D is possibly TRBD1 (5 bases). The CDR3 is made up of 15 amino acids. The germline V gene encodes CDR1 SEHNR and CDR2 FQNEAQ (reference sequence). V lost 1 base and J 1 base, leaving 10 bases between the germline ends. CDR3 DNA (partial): TGTGCCAGCAGCTTAGAGGGGCAGCGCCAAGAGACC. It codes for CASSLEGQRQET. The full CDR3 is CASSLEGQRQETQYF.

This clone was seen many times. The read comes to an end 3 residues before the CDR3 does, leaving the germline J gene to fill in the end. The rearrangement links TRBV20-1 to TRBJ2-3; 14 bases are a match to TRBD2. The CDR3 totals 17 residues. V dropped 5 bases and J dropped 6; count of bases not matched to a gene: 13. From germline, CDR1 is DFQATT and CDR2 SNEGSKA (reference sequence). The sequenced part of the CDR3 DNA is TGCAGTGCTGCGGACTGGACTAGCGGGAGGTCCATGGATACG. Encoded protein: CSAADWTSGRSMDT. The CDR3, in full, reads CSAADWTSGRSMDTQYF.

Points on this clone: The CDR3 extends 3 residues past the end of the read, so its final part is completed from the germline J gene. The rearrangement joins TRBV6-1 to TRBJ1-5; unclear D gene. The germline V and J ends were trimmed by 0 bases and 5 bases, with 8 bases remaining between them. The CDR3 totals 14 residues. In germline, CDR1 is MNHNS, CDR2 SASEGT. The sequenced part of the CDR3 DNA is TGTGCCAGCAGTGAAGCTTGGGCGTATCAGCCC. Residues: CASSEAWAYQP. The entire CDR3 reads CASSEAWAYQPQHF.

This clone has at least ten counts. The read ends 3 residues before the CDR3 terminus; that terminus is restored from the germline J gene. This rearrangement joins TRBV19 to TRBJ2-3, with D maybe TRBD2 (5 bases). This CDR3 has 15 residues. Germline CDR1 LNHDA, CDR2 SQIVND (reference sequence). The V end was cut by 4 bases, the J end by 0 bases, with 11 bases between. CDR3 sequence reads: CASSTDSASTDTQYF. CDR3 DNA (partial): TGTGCCAGTAGTACGGACTCGGCTAGCACAGATACG. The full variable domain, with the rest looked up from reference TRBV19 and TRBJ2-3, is DGGITQSPKYLFRKEGQNVTLSCEQNLNHDAMYWYRQDPGQGLRLIYYSQIVNDFQKGDIAEGYSVSREKKESFPLTVTSAQKNPTAFYLCASSTDSASTDTQYFGPGTRLTVL.

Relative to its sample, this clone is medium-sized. The DNA read from the CDR3 is TGTGCCAGCAGCGAGAGGGGGGGACTAGCGACCGGGGAG. It translates to CASSERGGLATGE. The full CDR3 protein is CASSERGGLATGELFF. The chain employs TRBV9 and TRBJ2-2, with TRBD2 matching over 10 bases. The read ends 3 residues before the CDR3 terminus; that terminus is restored from the germline J gene. The CDR3 spans 16 residues. The germline gives CDR1 SGDLS, CDR2 YYNGEE. The J segment lost 5 bases and the V segment lost 3 bases, leaving 7 bases of the junction unmatched. The whole variable domain, filled in from reference TRBV9 and TRBJ2-2, reads DSGVTQTPKHLITATGQRVTLRCSPRSGDLSVYWYQQSLDQGLQFLIQYYNGEERAKGNILERFSAQQFPDLHSELNLSSLELGDSALYFCASSERGGLATGELFFGEGSRLTVL.

CDR3 DNA, as far as it was read: TGCAGCCTACCGAGGAGCGGGAGCCGGGGTGAG. Protein product: CSLPRSGSRGE. The whole CDR3 protein reads CSLPRSGSRGEQFF. The genes are TRBV29-1 and TRBJ2-1, with 8 bases fitting TRBD2. The CDR3 end lies 3 residues beyond the end of the read and is filled in from the germline J gene. CDR3 size: 14 residues. After removal of 8 bases from V and 9 bases from J, the junction contained 15 bases not matched to a gene. Germline V gives CDR1 SQVTM, CDR2 ANQGSEA.

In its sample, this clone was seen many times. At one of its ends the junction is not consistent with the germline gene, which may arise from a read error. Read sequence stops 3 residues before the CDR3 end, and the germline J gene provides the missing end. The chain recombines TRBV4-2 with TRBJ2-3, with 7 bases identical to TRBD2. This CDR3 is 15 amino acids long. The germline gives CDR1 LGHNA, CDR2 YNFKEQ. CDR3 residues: CASSQDLTSPDTQYF. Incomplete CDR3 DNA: TGCGCCAGCAGCCAAGATCTGACTAGCCCAGATACG.